The 21 T cell receptor beta chains in this list originate from one sample, sequenced in a study of memory B cells and T cells in multiple sclerosis (dated by TCRdb to the late 2010s). After CFSE-labeled PBMCs were cultured without a stimulus, the autoproliferating (CFSEdim) and non-proliferating (CFSEhi) T cell fractions were sequenced separately. A total of 5x10^7 CFSE-labeled PBMCs were cultured for 7 days without stimulus, and replicate wells were then pooled. Library generation was performed with the immunoSEQ multiplex PCR assay. The source is immuneACCESS, and TCRdb retained only in-frame sequences with V and J called. Part of the clones is not carried over; for the studies checked, unresolved V genes explain less than half of this, and the remainder is unexplained. In all, the sample holds 40,000 to 50,000 clones, and about four fifths of those were seen once. The ten largest clonotypes hold around 1.1% of the sample.

Their antigen targets remain unknown. The specimen sequenced was PBMCs from blood kept in culture. Source of these receptors: a human donor with multiple sclerosis.

The CDR3 loop is CASSGGRSYNSPLHF. DNA of the CDR3: TGTGCCAGCAGTGGGGGACGGAGTTATAATTCACCCCTCCACTTT. The chain joins TRBV9 to TRBJ1-6; weak D call: TRBD1 (5 bases). The V end was cut by 5 bases, the J end by 4 bases, with 13 bases between. The CDR3 is made up of 15 amino acids. Germline V gene data show CDR1 as SGDLS and CDR2 as YYNGEE.

The chain links TRBV7-2 to TRBJ2-7; TRBD2 aligns across 7 bases. The CDR3 length is 13 residues. Per germline, CDR1 SGHTA and CDR2 FQGNSA. The V segment lost 5 bases and the J segment 6 bases; nucleotides outside the gene matches: 7. The CDR3 loop reads CASSPWTRGEQYF. In DNA, the CDR3 is TGTGCCAGCAGCCCCTGGACTAGGGGCGAGCAGTACTTC. Full variable domain (missing parts from reference TRBV7-2 and TRBJ2-7): GAGVSQSPSNKVTEKGKDVELRCDPISGHTALYWYRQSLGQGLEFLIYFQGNSAPDKSGLPSDRFSAERTGGSVSTLTIQRTQQEDSAVYLCASSPWTRGEQYFGPGTRLTVT.

The rearrangement links TRBV5-5 to TRBJ1-5; D gene ambiguous. Germline-derived CDR1 and CDR2 are SGHKS and YYEKEE (reference sequence). The ends were cut back, 1 base at V and 5 bases at J, with 10 bases in the middle. The CDR3 runs to 14 residues. The CDR3 DNA follows: TGTGCCAGCAGCTTGTATGAGGGATATCAGCCCCAGCATTTT. It yields the protein CASSLYEGYQPQHF.

V usage is TRBV6-5 and J usage is TRBJ1-2; 7 bases line up with TRBD1. The germline CDR1 and CDR2 sequences are MNHEY and SVGAGI. The CDR3 is made up of 13 amino acids. J gave up 3 bases and V 4 bases, and 2 bases lay outside the gene matches. Written as DNA, the CDR3 is TGTGCCAGCAGTTTCACAGGGGACTATGGCTACACCTTC. It encodes CASSFTGDYGYTF.

This chain links TRBV18 with TRBJ2-2; no definite D call. CDR1 KGHSH and CDR2 LQKENI come from the germline V gene. The CDR3 consists of 15 residues. V gave up 3 bases and J gave up 4 bases, with 12 bases separating them. DNA of the CDR3: TGTGCCAGCTCACCGCTCAACAAGCCCACCGGGGAGCTGTTTTTT. Its protein product is CASSPLNKPTGELFF.

The rearrangement joins TRBV4-2 to TRBJ1-2, with D unresolved. The germline V gene has CDR1 LGHNA and CDR2 YNFKEQ. CDR3 length equals 14 residues. Trimming shortened V by 4 bases and J by 0 bases, and 9 bases separated the two germline ends. The CDR3 loop is CASSRPGANYGYTF. CDR3 DNA sequence: TGTGCCAGCAGCCGGCCGGGAGCTAACTATGGCTACACCTTC.

The chain joins TRBV18 to TRBJ2-7; 7 nucleotides line up with TRBD1. CDR3 length: 12 residues. V was clipped by 6 bases and J by 5 bases; unmatched bases: 4. CDR1 KGHSH and CDR2 LQKENI come from the germline V gene. CDR3 in DNA: TGTGCCAGCTCCCGACAGGGCCACGAGCAGTACTTC. Translated, it gives CASSRQGHEQYF.

This rearrangement joins TRBV5-4 to TRBJ1-2, with a possible D match to TRBD1 (5 bases). CDR1 SGHNT and CDR2 YYREEE come from the germline V gene (reference sequence). Trimming removed 1 base from V and 6 bases from J, with 13 bases in between. This CDR3 spans 14 amino acids. The CDR3 DNA reads TGTGCCAGCAGCTTGTTTGGGGGTTCGCATGGCTACACCTTC. Amino acid sequence: CASSLFGGSHGYTF. The complete variable domain, with remaining parts taken from reference TRBV5-4 and TRBJ1-2, reads ETGVTQSPTHLIKTRGQQVTLRCSSQSGHNTVSWYQQALGQGPQFIFQYYREEENGRGNFPPRFSGLQFPNYSSELNVNALELDDSALYLCASSLFGGSHGYTFGSGTRLTVV.

This clone came up a few times. The chain links TRBV6-5 to TRBJ1-5, with D uncertain. Trimming removed 6 bases at V and 6 bases at J, with 15 bases between. In germline, CDR1 is MNHEY, CDR2 SVGAGI. The CDR3 runs to 14 residues. CDR3 sequence: CASSKDGLGQPQHF. The DNA for the CDR3 is TGTGCCAGCAGCAAGGACGGCCTAGGTCAGCCCCAGCATTTT.

The rearrangement joins TRBV7-3 to TRBJ2-1; D not resolved. The CDR3 loop spans 15 amino acids. The germline V and J ends were trimmed by 5 bases and 6 bases, with 17 bases remaining between them. Germline CDR1 and CDR2: SGHTA and FQGTGA. The CDR3 DNA sequence: TGTGCCAGCAGCCTCTATATACAAACCACCAATGAGCAGTTCTTC. This sequence encodes CASSLYIQTTNEQFF.

This sequence joins TRBV30 and TRBJ1-1; D gene ambiguous. Germline V CDR1 and CDR2: GTSNPN, SVGIG (reference sequence). The CDR3 totals 13 residues. The V end lost 0 bases, the J end lost 6 bases, and 11 bases lay between the germline ends. The CDR3 DNA is TGTGCCTGGAGTGTACTAAAGCTGTCTGAAGCTTTCTTT. It yields the protein CAWSVLKLSEAFF. The whole variable domain, remainder taken from reference TRBV30 and TRBJ1-1, is SQTIHQWPATLVQPVGSPLSLECTVEGTSNPNLYWYRQAAGRGLQLLFYSVGIGQISSEVPQNLSASRPQDRQFILSSKKLLLSDSGFYLCAWSVLKLSEAFFGQGTRLTVV.

The chain has TRBV9 and TRBJ1-1; D remains ambiguous. CDR3 length: 14 amino acids. V gave up 4 bases and J gave up 0 bases, with 10 bases separating them. Germline lookup yields CDR1 SGDLS and CDR2 YYNGEE. CDR3 sequence: CASSTGLLNTEAFF. In DNA form, the CDR3 reads TGTGCCAGCAGCACCGGACTTTTGAACACTGAAGCTTTCTTT.

The genes are TRBV4-3 and TRBJ1-1; TRBD1 agrees at 11 bases. Germline CDR1 is LGHNA and CDR2 is YSLEER. The J segment lost 4 bases and the V segment lost 4 bases, leaving 5 bases of the junction unmatched. This CDR3 region has 15 residues. Here the CDR3 DNA reads TGCGCCAGCAGCCGGGACAGGGGGGGAGCCACTGAAGCTTTCTTT. Translated: CASSRDRGGATEAFF.

The genes are TRBV9 and TRBJ2-5; TRBD1 matches at 10 bases. Germline CDR1 reads SGDLS; CDR2 reads YYNGEE. The V gene end was trimmed by 3 bases and the J gene end by 5 bases; junction bases not matched to a gene: 7. This CDR3 is 15 amino acids long. The CDR3 coding sequence is TGTGCCAGCAGCGAAGCGGGACAGGGGATGGAGACCCAGTACTTC. Translation: CASSEAGQGMETQYF.

The V and J genes are TRBV30 and TRBJ2-5; D uncertain. The CDR3 contains 11 residues. The ends were cut back, 0 bases at V and 5 bases at J, with 4 bases in the middle. CDR1 is GTSNPN and CDR2 is SVGIG in the germline V gene (reference sequence). CDR3 DNA sequence: TGTGCCTGGAGTGTACGCGAGACCCAGTACTTC. This codes for CAWSVRETQYF.

The rearrangement links TRBV5-6 to TRBJ2-5; D is unresolved. V lost 6 bases and J lost 6, with 21 bases in between. CDR3 length equals 15 residues. Per the germline V gene, CDR1 is SGHDT and CDR2 is YYEEEE. CDR3 residues: CASTAWGGDMQTQYF. The CDR3 coding sequence is TGTGCCAGCACAGCTTGGGGTGGCGACATGCAGACCCAGTACTTC.

The chain carries TRBV6-5 and TRBJ1-1; the D gene is possibly TRBD1 (6 bases). Trimming pared 5 bases from V and 4 bases from J, leaving 17 bases between. The CDR3 sequence is 15 residues long. Germline V gives CDR1 MNHEY, CDR2 SVGAGI. CDR3 in amino acids: CASSPDITGFTEAFF. The CDR3, as DNA: TGTGCCAGCAGTCCAGATATAACAGGGTTCACTGAAGCTTTCTTT.

The J gene is TRBJ1-3, the V gene TRBV29-1, with a weak D call TRBD1 (5 bases). Germline V CDR1 and CDR2: SQVTM, ANQGSEA. V was shortened by 7 bases and J by 5 bases, with 9 bases between the two germline ends. This CDR3 has 11 residues. The CDR3 is CSARERNTIYF. The CDR3 nucleotides read TGCAGCGCCAGGGAACGAAACACCATATATTTT.

V gene TRBV5-6 combines with J gene TRBJ1-1; D gene uncertain. The CDR3 has 12 amino acids. V was shortened by 1 base and J by 3 bases, with 4 bases between the two germline ends. The V gene's germline CDR1 is SGHDT and CDR2 YYEEEE. The chain's CDR3 is CASSLYDTEAFF. The CDR3 nucleotides are TGTGCCAGCAGCTTGTATGACACTGAAGCTTTCTTT.

The chain employs TRBV28 and TRBJ1-4, with 9 nucleotides matching TRBD1. Germline CDR1 reads MDHEN; CDR2 reads SYDVKM. Losses at the gene ends were 5 bases for V and 7 bases for J; bases not matched to a gene: 8. This CDR3 has 15 residues. The CDR3 coding sequence is TGTGCCAGCAGTACCGAACAGGGGGCTTCTGAAAAACTGTTTTTT. Translated, it gives CASSTEQGASEKLFF.

The chain links TRBV5-1 to TRBJ1-2; TRBD1 is a possible D gene (5 bases). Deletions cut 2 bases from V and 4 bases from J, with 15 bases between. CDR1 is SGHRS and CDR2 is YFSETQ in the germline V gene. The CDR3 is made up of 15 amino acids. The CDR3 here is CASSFPGTESYGYTF. The CDR3 DNA sequence: TGCGCCAGCAGCTTTCCCGGGACGGAGTCCTATGGCTACACCTTC.